This T cell receptor (beta chain) was documented in a study of blood T cell repertoires in COVID-19 (dated by TCRdb to the early 2020s). About the full investigation: Samples covering the acute and convalescent phases of COVID-19 were provided by collaborators in the United States, Italy and Spain. Nearly every sample came with metadata listing a de-identified subject ID, COVID-19 status, age in years and sex. Where available, HLA class I and class II types were taken from metadata supplied by the sample provider and were not determined by assay-based typing. The dataset comprised deeply sampled blood TCRbeta repertoires from subjects exposed to, actively infected with, or recovered from COVID-19. A freely available public database, intended as a resource for researchers studying the immune response to SARS-CoV-2, is where the repertoires were released. The prospective study material was composed of cDNA or gDNA derived from T cells, B-cell-depleted T cells, or PBMCs. Samples came from the ongoing ImmuneRACE study (first 160 participants) plus 1,254 subjects from 6 global collaborators. The paper's findings and limits, for the study overall: The quantity of clinical and demographic metadata differed by source and by participant and was supplied without curation.

In regard to this clone: Its antigen is currently not known. No qualities accompany the bases; no much larger clone lies one base away.

TCRbeta CDR3 regions were amplified from genomic DNA using the immunoSEQ Assay, a bias-controlled multiplex PCR. As for the authors' bioinformatics: The number of nucleated cells in each sample was estimated from the amplification of reference gene primers within the assay. To quantify the absolute abundance of each unique TCRbeta CDR3 rearrangement, sequence reads were collapsed and filtered. Productive Simpson clonality was computed per sample as the square root of Simpson's diversity index over productive rearrangements. TCRdb provides this immuneACCESS table in a form limited to in-frame rearrangements. Some clones are lacking; in checked studies, under half of them reflect an unresolved V gene, and why the rest are absent is not known. The V and J calls and clone size were taken over from that table, and D and trimming were inferred from the DNA. Here the sample has some 300,000 clones; 88% occur a single time. 5.5% to 8.5% of the sample is taken by the ten largest.

A second Seattle source provided samples from volunteer blood donors who had recovered from COVID-19. Each collaborating institution followed its own protocols to collect whole blood in K2EDTA tubes. For TCRbeta analysis, collaborators shipped samples as frozen whole blood, isolated PBMCs, or DNA extracted from either of those sample types. The CDR3 runs 13 amino acids, cysteine and phenylalanine included. The read is trimmed to its CDR3 DNA, 39 bases read in frame from base 1. V is cut by 4 bases and J by 1 base, and the space between the germline ends is 7 bases. Reading the germline V gene (reference sequence) gives CDR1 SEHNR and CDR2 FQNEAQ.

Sequencing used peripheral blood. This clonotype originated in a woman in her thirties who had recovered from COVID-19. The V and J genes are TRBV7-9 and TRBJ1-1; the D gene is not confidently resolved. The nucleotides are TGTGCCAGCAGCTCTCAGGAGAACACTGAAGCTTTCTTT. It codes for CASSSQENTEAFF.